The clone carrying this T cell receptor (beta chain) was seen more than once but under ten times. Its specificity is not known. Sequencing of DNA taken from cultured CD4+ T cells relied on the Oncomine TCR Beta short-read assay. One entry per CDR3 protein, called by TCRdb with MiXCR from the PCR reads. The table lists 20,000 to 30,000 distinct CDR3 sequences, over 45% of them singletons. Sample treatment: approximately nine-day PBMC culture with coronavirus spike peptide pools or control peptides (ViraFEST assay). The data are from a study of vaccination and CD4 T cells after COVID-19. V was clipped by 4 bases and J by 4 bases; unmatched bases: 7. From germline, CDR1 is MNHEY and CDR2 SMNVEV (reference sequence). The CDR3 runs to 15 residues.

The source of this sequence is a human donor who had recovered from COVID-19. The rearrangement uses TRBV27 and TRBJ1-5; TRBD1 aligns across 7 bases. The sample was CD4+ T cells from blood, cultured in vitro. The CDR3 sequence is CASSSRQGNNQPQHF. CDR3 nucleotides: TGTGCCAGCAGTTCCCGACAGGGAAATAATCAGCCCCAGCATTTT.